The entry below describes one T cell receptor (beta chain). As yet, its antigen is unknown. This specimen comes from a study of graft-versus-host responses after intestinal transplantation. Looking at the study overall: Multivisceral, liver-intestinal, or isolated intestinal transplants were received by the recipients. Every one of the recipients received anti-thymocyte globulin induction and afterwards took tacrolimus and steroids for 3 to 4 years. Study-level findings and limits: An association linked early post-transplant HvG declines with peak circulating GvH clone levels.

Sequenced by immunoSEQ multiplex PCR; TCRdb stores in-frame clones only, minus some. The sample lists 80,000 to 95,000 clones; just over 90% were seen once. Germline V gene lookup returns CDR1 LGHNA and CDR2 YSLEER. The CDR3 spans 16 residues. The V segment lost 5 bases and the J segment 6 bases; nucleotides outside the gene matches: 14. The chain carries TRBV4-3 and TRBJ2-7, with 9 positions matching TRBD1. This clonotype was sampled from a human donor who received an intestinal transplant. This material consisted of unstimulated CD8+ T cells sorted from spleen or lymph node cells, taken before intestinal transplant. In DNA, the CDR3 is TGCGCCAGCAGCACAATTTTCGGGACAGGGATATTCGAGCAGTACTTC. Translation: CASSTIFGTGIFEQYF.